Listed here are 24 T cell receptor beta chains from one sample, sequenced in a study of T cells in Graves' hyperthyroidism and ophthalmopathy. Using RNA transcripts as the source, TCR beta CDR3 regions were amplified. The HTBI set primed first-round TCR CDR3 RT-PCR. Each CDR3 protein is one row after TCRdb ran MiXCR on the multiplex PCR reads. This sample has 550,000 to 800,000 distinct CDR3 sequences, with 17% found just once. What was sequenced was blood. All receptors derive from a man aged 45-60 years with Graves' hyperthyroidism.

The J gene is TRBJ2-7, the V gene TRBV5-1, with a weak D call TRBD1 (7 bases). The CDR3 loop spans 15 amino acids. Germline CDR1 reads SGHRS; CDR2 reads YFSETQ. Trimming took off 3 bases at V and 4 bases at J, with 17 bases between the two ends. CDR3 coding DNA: TGCGCCAGCAGCTCGGGGGACAGCATGTTATACGAGCAGTACTTC. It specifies CASSSGDSMLYEQYF.

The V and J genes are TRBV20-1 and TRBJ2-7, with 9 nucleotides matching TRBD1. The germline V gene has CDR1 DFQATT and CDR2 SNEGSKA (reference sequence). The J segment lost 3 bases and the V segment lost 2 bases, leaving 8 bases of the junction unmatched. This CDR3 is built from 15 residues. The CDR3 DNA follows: TGCAGTGCTAGACCCGGACAGGGGAGTCTCTACGAGCAGTACTTC. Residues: CSARPGQGSLYEQYF.

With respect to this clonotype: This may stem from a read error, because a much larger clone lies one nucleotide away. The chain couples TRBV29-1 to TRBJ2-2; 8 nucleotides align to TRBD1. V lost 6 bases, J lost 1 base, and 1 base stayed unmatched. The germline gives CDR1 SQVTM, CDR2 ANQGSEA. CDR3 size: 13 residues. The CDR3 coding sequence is TGCAGCGTCGGGACAGGGAACACCGGGGAGCTGTTTTTT. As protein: CSVGTGNTGELFF.

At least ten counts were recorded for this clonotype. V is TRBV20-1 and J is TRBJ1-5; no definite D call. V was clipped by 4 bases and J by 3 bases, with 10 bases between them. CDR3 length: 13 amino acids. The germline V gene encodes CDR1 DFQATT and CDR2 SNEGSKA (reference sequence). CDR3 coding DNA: TGCAGTGCTAAAGACCGGACCAATCAGCCCCAGCATTTT. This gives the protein CSAKDRTNQPQHF.

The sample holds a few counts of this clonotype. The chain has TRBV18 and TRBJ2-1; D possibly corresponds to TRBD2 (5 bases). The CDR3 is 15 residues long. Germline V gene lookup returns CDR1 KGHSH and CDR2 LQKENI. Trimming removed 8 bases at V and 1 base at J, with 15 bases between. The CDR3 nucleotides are TGTGCCAGCGTATATAGCGTCAGGTCCTACAATGAGCAGTTCTTC. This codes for CASVYSVRSYNEQFF.

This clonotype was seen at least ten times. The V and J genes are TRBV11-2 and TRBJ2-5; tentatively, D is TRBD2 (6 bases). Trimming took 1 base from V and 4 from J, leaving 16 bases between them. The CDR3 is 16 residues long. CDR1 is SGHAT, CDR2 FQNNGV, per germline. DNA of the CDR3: TGTGCCAGCAGCTTAGGCCCCCAGGGAGGTGCAGAGACCCAGTACTTC. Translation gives CASSLGPQGGAETQYF.

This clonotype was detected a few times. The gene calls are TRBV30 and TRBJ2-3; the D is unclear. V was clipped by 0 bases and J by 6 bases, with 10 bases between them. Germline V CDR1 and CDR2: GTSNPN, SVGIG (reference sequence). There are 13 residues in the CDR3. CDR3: CAWSVRMGDTQYF. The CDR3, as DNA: TGTGCCTGGAGTGTACGCATGGGTGATACGCAGTATTTT.

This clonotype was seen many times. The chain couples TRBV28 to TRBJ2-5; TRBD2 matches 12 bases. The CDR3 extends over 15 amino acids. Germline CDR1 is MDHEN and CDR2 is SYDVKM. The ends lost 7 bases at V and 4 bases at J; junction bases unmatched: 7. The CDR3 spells CASTLAGGVRETQYF. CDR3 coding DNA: TGTGCCAGCACCCTAGCGGGAGGGGTCCGAGAGACCCAGTACTTC.

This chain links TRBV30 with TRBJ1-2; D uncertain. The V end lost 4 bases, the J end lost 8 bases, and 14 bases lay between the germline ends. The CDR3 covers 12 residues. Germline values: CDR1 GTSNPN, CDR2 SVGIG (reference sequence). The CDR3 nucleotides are TGTGCCTGGACCGTAGGCAGTAAAGGCTACACCTTC. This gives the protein CAWTVGSKGYTF.

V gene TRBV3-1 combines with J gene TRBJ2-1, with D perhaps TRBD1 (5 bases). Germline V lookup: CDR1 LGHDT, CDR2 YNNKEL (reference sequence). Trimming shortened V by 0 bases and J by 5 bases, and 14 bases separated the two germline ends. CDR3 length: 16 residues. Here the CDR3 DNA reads TGTGCCAGCAGCCAAGATTGGGCAGGGATCAACAATGAGCAGTTCTTC. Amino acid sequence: CASSQDWAGINNEQFF.

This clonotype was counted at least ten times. As DNA, the CDR3 is TGTGCCAGCAGTGAAGGGGCTGACTCTGGAAACACCATATATTTT. Residues: CASSEGADSGNTIYF. V is TRBV2 and J is TRBJ1-3; D is ambiguous. Germline CDR1 is SNHLY and CDR2 is FYNNEI. This CDR3 comprises 15 residues. The germline V and J ends were trimmed by 1 base and 0 bases, with 7 bases remaining between them.

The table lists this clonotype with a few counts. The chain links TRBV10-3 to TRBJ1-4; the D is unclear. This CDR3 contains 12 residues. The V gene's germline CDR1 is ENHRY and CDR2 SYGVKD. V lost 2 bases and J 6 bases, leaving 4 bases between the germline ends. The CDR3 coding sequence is TGTGCCATCAGTGAGCCGGATGAAAAACTGTTTTTT. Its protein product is CAISEPDEKLFF.

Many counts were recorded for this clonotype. This CDR3 reads CASSEASGRLLPTNEQFF. The CDR3 bases are TGTGCCAGCAGTGAGGCTAGCGGGAGGCTCTTGCCTACCAATGAGCAGTTCTTC. The V gene is TRBV2, the J gene TRBJ2-1; 11 nucleotides match TRBD2. The ends lost 3 bases at V and 6 bases at J; junction bases unmatched: 13. This CDR3 contains 18 residues. Germline-derived CDR1 and CDR2 are SNHLY and FYNNEI.

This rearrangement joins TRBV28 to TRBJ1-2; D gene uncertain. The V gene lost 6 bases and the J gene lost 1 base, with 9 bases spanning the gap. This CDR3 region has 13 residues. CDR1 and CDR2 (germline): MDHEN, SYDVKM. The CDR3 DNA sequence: TGTGCCAGCAGGGACCGACTTAACTATGGCTACACCTTC. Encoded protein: CASRDRLNYGYTF.

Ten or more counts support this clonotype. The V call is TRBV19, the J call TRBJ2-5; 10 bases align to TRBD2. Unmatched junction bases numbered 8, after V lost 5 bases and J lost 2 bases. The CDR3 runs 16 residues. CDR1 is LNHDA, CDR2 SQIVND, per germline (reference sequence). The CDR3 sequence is CASSFHSGRQQETQYF. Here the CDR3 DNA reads TGTGCCAGTAGTTTTCATAGCGGGAGGCAACAAGAGACCCAGTACTTC.

This CDR3 reads CASSFTGVRETQYF. For the CDR3, the DNA is TGTGCCAGCAGCTTCACCGGGGTTCGAGAGACCCAGTACTTC. The chain uses TRBV2 and TRBJ2-5; a weak D match, TRBD2 (5 bases). The germline V and J ends were trimmed by 6 bases and 4 bases, with 15 bases remaining between them. CDR1 is SNHLY, CDR2 FYNNEI, per germline. This CDR3 comprises 14 residues.

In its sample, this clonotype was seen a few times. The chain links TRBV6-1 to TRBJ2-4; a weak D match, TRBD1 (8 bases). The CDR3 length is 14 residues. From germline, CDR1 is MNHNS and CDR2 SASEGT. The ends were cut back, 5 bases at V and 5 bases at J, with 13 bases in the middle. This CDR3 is CASSKTGGENIQYF. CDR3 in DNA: TGTGCCAGCAGTAAAACAGGGGGGGAAAACATTCAGTACTTC.

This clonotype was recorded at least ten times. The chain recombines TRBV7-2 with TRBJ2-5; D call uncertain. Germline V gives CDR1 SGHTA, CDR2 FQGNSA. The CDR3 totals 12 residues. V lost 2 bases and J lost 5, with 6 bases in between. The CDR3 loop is CASSLSMETQYF. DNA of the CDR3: TGTGCCAGCAGCTTATCCATGGAGACCCAGTACTTC.

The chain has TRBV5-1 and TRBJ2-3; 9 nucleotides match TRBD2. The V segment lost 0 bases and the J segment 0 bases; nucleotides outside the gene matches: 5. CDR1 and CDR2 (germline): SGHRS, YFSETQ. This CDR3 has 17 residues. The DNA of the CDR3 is TGCGCCAGCAGCTTGGCGACTAGCGGATTTAGCACAGATACGCAGTATTTT. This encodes CASSLATSGFSTDTQYF.

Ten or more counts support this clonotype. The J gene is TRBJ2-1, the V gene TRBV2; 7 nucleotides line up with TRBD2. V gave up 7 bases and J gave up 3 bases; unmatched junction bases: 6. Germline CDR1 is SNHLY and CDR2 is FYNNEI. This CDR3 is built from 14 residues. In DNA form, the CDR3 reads TGTGCCAGCAAGCCACTAGCGAACTACAATGAGCAGTTCTTC. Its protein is CASKPLANYNEQFF.

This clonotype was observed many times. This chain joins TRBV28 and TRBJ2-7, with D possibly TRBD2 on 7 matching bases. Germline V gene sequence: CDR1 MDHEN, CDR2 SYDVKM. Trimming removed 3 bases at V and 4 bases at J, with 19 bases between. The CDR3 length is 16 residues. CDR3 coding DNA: TGTGCCAGCAGTTTGGGGGGGGGCGGTTCCGCGTACGAGCAGTACTTC. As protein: CASSLGGGGSAYEQYF.

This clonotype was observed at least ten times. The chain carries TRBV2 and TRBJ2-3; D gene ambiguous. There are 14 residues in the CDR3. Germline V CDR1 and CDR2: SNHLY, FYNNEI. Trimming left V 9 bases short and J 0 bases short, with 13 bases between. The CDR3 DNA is TGTGCCAGTTATCCGGGCCCGAGCACAGATACGCAGTATTTT. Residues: CASYPGPSTDTQYF.

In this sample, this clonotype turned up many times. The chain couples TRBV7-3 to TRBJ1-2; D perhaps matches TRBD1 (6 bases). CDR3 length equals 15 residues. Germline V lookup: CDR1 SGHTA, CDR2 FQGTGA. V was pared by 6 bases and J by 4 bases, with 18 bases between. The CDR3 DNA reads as TGTGCCAGCAGACCGACAGGCAGCGAAACCTATGGCTACACCTTC. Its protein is CASRPTGSETYGYTF. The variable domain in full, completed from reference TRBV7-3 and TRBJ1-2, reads GAGVSQTPSNKVTEKGKYVELRCDPISGHTALYWYRQSLGQGPEFLIYFQGTGAADDSGLPNDRFFAVRPEGSVSTLKIQRTERGDSAVYLCASRPTGSETYGYTFGSGTRLTVV.

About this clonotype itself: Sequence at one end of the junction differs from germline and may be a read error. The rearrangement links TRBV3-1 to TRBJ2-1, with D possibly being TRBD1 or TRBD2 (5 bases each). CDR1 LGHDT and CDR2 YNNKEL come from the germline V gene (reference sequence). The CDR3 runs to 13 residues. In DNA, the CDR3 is TGCGCCAGCAGCCAAGAAAATGGGGGATCACAGTTCTTC. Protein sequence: CASSQENGGSQFF.